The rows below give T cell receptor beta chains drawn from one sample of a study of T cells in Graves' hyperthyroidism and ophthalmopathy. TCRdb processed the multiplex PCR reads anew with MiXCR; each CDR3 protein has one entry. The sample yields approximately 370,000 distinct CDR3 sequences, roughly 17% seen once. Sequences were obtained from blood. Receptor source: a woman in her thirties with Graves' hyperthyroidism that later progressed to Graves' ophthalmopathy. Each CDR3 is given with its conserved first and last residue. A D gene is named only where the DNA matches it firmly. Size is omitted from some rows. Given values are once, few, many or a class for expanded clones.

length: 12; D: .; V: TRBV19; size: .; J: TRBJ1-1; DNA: TGTGCCAGTAGTATGCGGGAATCTGAAGCTTTCTTT; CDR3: CASSMRESEAFF
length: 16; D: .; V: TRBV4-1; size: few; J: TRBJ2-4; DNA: TGCGCCAGCAGCCAATTCGGAGGCGGCAGTAAAAACATTCAGTACTTC; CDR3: CASSQFGGGSKNIQYF
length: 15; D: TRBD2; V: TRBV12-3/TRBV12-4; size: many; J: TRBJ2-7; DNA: TGTGCCAGCAGTTCCCGTTTGAGCGGGAGTTACGAGCAGTACTTC; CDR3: CASSSRLSGSYEQYF
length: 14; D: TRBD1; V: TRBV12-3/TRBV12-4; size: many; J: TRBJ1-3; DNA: TGTGCCAGCAGTTTAGGGACAGGGGGAAACACCATATATTTT; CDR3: CASSLGTGGNTIYF
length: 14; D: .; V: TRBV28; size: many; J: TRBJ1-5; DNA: TGTGCCAGCAGTTACGTGGACCGACAGGAGCCCCAGCATTTT; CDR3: CASSYVDRQEPQHF
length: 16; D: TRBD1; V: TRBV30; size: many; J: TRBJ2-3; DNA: TGTGCCTGGAGCGGTTCCCCAGGGGGTGCTACAGATACGCAGTATTTT; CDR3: CAWSGSPGGATDTQYF
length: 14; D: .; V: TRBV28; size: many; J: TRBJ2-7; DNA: TGTGCCAGCAGTTTTGGTGGGCCCCCGCGGGAGCAGTACTTC; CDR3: CASSFGGPPREQYF
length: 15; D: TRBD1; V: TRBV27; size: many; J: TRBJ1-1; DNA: TGTGCCAGCAGTTTAAGGACAGGGGGCCACACTGAAGCTTTCTTT; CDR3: CASSLRTGGHTEAFF
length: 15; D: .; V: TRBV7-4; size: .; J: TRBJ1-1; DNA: TGTGCCAGCAGCTTAAGAGGACAGCTTCTCACTGAAGCTTTCTTT; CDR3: CASSLRGQLLTEAFF
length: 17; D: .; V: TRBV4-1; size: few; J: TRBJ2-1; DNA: TGCGCCAGCAGCCTACTACCGGGGGCGAGCTCCTACAATGAGCAGTTCTTC; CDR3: CASSLLPGASSYNEQFF
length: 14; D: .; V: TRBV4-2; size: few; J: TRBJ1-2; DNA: TGTGCCAGCAGCCAAGAAAGCAGTCCTTATGGCTACACCTTC; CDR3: CASSQESSPYGYTF
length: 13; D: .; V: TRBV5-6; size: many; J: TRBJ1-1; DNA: TGTGCCAGCAGCTTGGTGTCGGACACTGAAGCTTTCTTT; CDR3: CASSLVSDTEAFF
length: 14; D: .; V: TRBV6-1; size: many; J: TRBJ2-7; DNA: TGTGCCAGCAGCCGGACTTCACCTGCCTACGAGCAGTACTTC; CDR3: CASSRTSPAYEQYF
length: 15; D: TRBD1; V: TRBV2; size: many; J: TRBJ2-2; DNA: TGTGCCAGCTTGATGGGACAGGAACTCACCGGGGAGCTGTTTTTT; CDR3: CASLMGQELTGELFF
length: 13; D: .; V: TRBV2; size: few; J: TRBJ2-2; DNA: TGTGCCAGCAGTGTATGGGGGGCCGGGGAGCTGTTTTTT; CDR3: CASSVWGAGELFF
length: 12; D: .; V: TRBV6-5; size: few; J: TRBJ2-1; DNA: TGTGCCAGCAGTTCCCCAACTAGTCATCAGTTCTTC; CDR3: CASSSPTSHQFF
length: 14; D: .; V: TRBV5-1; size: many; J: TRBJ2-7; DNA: TGCGCCAGCAGCTTTGGATACAGGGTCTACGAGCAGTACTTC; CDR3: CASSFGYRVYEQYF
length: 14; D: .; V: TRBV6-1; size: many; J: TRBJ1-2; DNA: TGTGCCAGCACTAGTCCGGGGTCGAACTATGGCTACACCTTC; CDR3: CASTSPGSNYGYTF
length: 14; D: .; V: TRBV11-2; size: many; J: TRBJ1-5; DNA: TGTGCCAGCAGCCCGGACCCGCACAATCAGCCCCAGCATTTT; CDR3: CASSPDPHNQPQHF
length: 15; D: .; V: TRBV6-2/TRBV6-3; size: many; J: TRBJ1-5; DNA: TGTGCCAGCAGTTTCAGGAGCCCTAGCAATCAGCCCCAGCATTTT; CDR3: CASSFRSPSNQPQHF
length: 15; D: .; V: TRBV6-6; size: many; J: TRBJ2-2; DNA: TGTGCCAGCAGTTACGAGGGGAGTAACACCGGGGAGCTGTTTTTT; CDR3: CASSYEGSNTGELFF
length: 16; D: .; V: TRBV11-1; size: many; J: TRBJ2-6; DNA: TGTGCCAGCAGCTTAGTACGAGGCAGCTGGGCCAACGTCCTGACTTTC; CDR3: CASSLVRGSWANVLTF
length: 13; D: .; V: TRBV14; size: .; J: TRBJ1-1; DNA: TGTGCCAGCAGCCCCGGACCCGAACTTGAAGCTTTCTTT; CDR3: CASSPGPELEAFF
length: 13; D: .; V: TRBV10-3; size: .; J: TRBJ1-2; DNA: TGTGCCAGCCGGGACGAAAACTACTATGGCTACACCTTC; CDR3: CASRDENYYGYTF
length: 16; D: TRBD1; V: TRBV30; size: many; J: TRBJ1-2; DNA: TGTGCCTGGAACACGAACCCGGGACAGATTAACTATGGCTACACCTTC; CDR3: CAWNTNPGQINYGYTF
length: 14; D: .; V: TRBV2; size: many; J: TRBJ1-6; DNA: TGTGCCAGCAGTGAAGCTGGGTGGGCTTCACCCCTCCACTTT; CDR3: CASSEAGWASPLHF
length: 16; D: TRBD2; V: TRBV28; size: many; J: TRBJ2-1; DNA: TGTGCCAGCAGTTCCCAACTAGCGGGAGCCTCCAATGAGCAGTTCTTC; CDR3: CASSSQLAGASNEQFF
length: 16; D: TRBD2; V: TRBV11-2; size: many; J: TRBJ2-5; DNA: TGTGCCAGCAGCTCCATCATAGCGGGAGAGGGCGAGACCCAGTACTTC; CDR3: CASSSIIAGEGETQYF
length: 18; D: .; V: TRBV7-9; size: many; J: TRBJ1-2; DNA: TGTGCCAGCAGCTTACTTTCGGGGTCTAGGTTATTGGACTATGGCTACACCTTC; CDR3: CASSLLSGSRLLDYGYTF
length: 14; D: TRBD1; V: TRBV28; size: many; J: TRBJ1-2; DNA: TGTGCCAGCAGCTTACCCGGGACAGGTCGAGGCTACACCTTC; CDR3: CASSLPGTGRGYTF
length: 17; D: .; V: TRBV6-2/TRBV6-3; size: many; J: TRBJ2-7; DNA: TGTGCCAGCAGTGGGGGATTCGACGTGGGGGGCTCCTACGAGCAGTACTTC; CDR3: CASSGGFDVGGSYEQYF
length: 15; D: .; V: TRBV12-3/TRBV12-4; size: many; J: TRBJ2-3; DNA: TGTGCCAGCAGCGAGGAACAGGGAGTTGCAGATACGCAGTATTTT; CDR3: CASSEEQGVADTQYF
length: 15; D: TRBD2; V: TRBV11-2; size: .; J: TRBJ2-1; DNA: TGTGCCAGCAGCTTAGGCCCAGCGGGAGGGGTTGAGCAGTTCTTC; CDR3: CASSLGPAGGVEQFF